The entry below describes one T cell receptor (beta chain). Antigen: not known. This table comes from immunoSEQ multiplex PCR, and its TCRdb copy is limited to in-frame clones, with some not included. The sample includes tens of thousands of clones, around nine tenths of them seen just once. Germline lookup yields CDR1 SQVTM and CDR2 ANQGSEA. V dropped 5 bases and J dropped 4 bases, with 14 bases sitting between them. The CDR3 covers 13 residues. The data derive from a study of OX40 agonist ivuxolimab in advanced cancers. Study overall: The drug used for patients, ivuxolimab, was an agonistic anti-OX40 (CD134) antibody. Study-level points and caveats: Nonresponders included some who also had low normalized T-cell clonal expansion.

Here the sequenced sample was CD4+ or CD8+ T cells sorted from blood, taken in a trial of the OX40 agonist ivuxolimab. The TCR comes from an adult with an advanced solid tumor such as melanoma, head and neck, liver or kidney cancer. This chain joins TRBV29-1 and TRBJ1-2; D not certain. The CDR3 DNA follows: TGCAGCGTTAAATGGGCGCGGAGCTATGGCTACACCTTC. Its translation: CSVKWARSYGYTF.